These 4 T cell receptor delta chains were all obtained from the same sample, sequenced in a study of delta chains in infants with herpesvirus infections. Gamma-chain- and delta-chain-specific primers converted PBMC RNA into TCR cDNA. TCRdb reanalysed the RT-PCR reads via CATT. The sample gives some 1,400 delta-chain clones, 25% to 30% of which show up once; 6.7% is in the top ten. The starting material was peripheral blood, obtained at time point 1 of longitudinal follow-up. These receptors came from a human donor who was a Ugandan infant, either HIV-exposed or HIV-unexposed (not recorded which).

This clone was counted between two and nine times. The chain employs TRDV1 and TRDJ1; possible D gene TRDD2, 6 bases. Trimming left V 4 bases short and J 2 bases short, with 50 bases between. The CDR3 consists of 27 residues. Per the germline V gene, CDR1 is TSWWSYY and CDR2 is QGS. CDR3: CALGGTQSSETFPLEWAVSFATDKLIF. In nucleotides, the CDR3 is TGTGCTCTTGGGGGAACCCAATCCAGCGAGACCTTCCCCTTAGAGTGGGCGGTTTCTTTCGCTACCGATAAACTCATCTTT.

CDR3 sequence reads: CALGERDTQKGDVKAQLFF. The CDR3 bases are TGTGCTCTTGGGGAAAGGGATACGCAAAAAGGAGATGTGAAAGCACAACTCTTCTTT. The chain employs TRDV1 and TRDJ2; 8 bases agree with TRDD3. This CDR3 is built from 19 residues. Per the germline V gene, CDR1 is TSWWSYY and CDR2 is QGS. V shed 2 bases, J shed 7 bases, and the junction held 18 bases outside the gene matches.

By its share, this clone is large. The CDR3 coding sequence is TGTGCTCTTGGGAAGGCCTTCCTTCATACTGGGGGATACAAAGCCGATAAACTCATCTTT. Its translation: CALGKAFLHTGGYKADKLIF. The chain uses TRDV1 and TRDJ1; 12 nucleotides match TRDD3. The CDR3 has 20 amino acids. The germline CDR1 and CDR2 sequences are TSWWSYY and QGS. Losses at the gene ends were 5 bases for V and 3 bases for J; bases not matched to a gene: 19.

The chain has TRDV1 and TRDJ1, with 13 bases matching TRDD3. Germline CDR1 reads TSWWSYY; CDR2 reads QGS. CDR3 size: 19 residues. V was clipped by 2 bases and J by 2 bases; unmatched bases: 11. CDR3: CALGEVVYWGIRPTDKLIF. The DNA of the CDR3 is TGTGCTCTTGGGGAAGTGGTGTACTGGGGGATACGCCCGACCGATAAACTCATCTTT.